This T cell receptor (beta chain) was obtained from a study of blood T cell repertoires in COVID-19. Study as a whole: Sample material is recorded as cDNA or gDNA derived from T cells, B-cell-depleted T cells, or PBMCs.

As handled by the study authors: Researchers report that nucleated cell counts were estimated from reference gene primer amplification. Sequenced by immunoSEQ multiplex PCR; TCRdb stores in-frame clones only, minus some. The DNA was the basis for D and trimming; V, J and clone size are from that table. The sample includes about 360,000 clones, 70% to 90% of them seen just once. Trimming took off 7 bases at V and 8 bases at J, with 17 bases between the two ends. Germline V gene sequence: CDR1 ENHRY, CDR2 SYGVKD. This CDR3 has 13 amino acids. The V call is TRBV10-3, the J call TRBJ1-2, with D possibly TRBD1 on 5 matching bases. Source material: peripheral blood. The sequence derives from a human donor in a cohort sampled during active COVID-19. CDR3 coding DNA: TGTGCCATCACCGAGGGACTGAGCTCGGGCTACACCTTC. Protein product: CAITEGLSSGYTF.